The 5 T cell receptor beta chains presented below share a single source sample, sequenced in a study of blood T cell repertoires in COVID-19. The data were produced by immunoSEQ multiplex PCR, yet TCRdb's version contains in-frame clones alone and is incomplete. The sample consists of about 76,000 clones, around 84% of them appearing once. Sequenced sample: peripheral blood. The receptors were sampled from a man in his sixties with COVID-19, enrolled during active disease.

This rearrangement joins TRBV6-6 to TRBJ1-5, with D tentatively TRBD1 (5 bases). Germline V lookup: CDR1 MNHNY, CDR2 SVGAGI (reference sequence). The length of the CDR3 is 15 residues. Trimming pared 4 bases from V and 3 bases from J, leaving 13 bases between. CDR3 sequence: CASSFSGGDNQPQHF. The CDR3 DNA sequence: TGTGCCAGCAGTTTCTCCGGGGGAGACAATCAGCCCCAGCATTTT.

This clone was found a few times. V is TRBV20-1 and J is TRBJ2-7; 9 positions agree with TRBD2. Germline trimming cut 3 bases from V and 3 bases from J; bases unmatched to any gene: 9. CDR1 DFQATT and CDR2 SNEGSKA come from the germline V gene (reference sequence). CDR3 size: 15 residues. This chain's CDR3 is CSASSSGAEHYEQYF. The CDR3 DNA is TGCAGTGCTAGTTCTAGCGGGGCTGAACACTACGAGCAGTACTTC.

The CDR3 DNA reads as TGTGCCAGTAGTACGGGGGGGGACACCTACGAGCAGTACTTC. Amino acids: CASSTGGDTYEQYF. This chain joins TRBV19 and TRBJ2-7, with 8 nucleotides matching TRBD2. CDR3 length: 14 amino acids. Germline trimming cut 4 bases from V and 2 bases from J; bases unmatched to any gene: 4. CDR1 is LNHDA and CDR2 is SQIVND in the germline V gene (reference sequence).

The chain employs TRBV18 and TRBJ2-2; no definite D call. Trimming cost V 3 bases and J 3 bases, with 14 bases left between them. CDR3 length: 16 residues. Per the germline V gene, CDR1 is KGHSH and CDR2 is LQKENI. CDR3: CASSPRDLVDTGELFF. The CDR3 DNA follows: TGTGCCAGCTCACCCCGTGACTTGGTGGACACCGGGGAGCTGTTTTTT.

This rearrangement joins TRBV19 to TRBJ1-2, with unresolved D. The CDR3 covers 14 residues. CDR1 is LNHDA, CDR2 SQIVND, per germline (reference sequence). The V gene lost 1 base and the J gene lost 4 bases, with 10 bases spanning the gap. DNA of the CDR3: TGTGCCAGTAGTATAGGGGCAGGCACCTATGGCTACACCTTC. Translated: CASSIGAGTYGYTF.